Reported below is one T cell receptor (beta chain). The data were taken from a study of cytomegalovirus exposure and HLA in healthy donors. Germline trimming cut 3 bases from V and 7 bases from J; bases unmatched to any gene: 8. Germline V CDR1 and CDR2: SGHRS, YFSETQ. The CDR3 is 15 residues long. Profiled with immunoSEQ multiplex PCR; TCRdb holds only in-frame clones, not every one. The sample consists of fewer than 250,000 clones, 86% of them appearing once. The V gene is TRBV5-1, the J gene TRBJ2-2, with 8 bases that match TRBD1. Sample: PBMCs. The source of this sequence is a woman younger than 30 in good health and CMV-seronegative. The CDR3 bases are TGCGCCAGCAGCTCTAGGCAGGGGGCAGTCGGGGAGCTGTTTTTT. It specifies CASSSRQGAVGELFF.